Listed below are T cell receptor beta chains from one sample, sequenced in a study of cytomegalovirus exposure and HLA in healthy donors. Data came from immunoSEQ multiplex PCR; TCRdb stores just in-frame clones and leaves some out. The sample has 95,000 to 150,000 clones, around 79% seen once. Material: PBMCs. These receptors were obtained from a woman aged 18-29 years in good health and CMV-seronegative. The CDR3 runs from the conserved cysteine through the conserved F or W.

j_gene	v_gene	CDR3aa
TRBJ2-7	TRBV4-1	CASSRGTTEQYF
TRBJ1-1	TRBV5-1	CASSLAAEANTEAFF
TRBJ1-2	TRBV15	CATSLEGAGNYGYTF
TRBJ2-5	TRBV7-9	CASTPRQDQETQYF
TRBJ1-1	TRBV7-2	CASSLERDSQAFF
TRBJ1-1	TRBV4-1	CASSRRGRTNTEAFF
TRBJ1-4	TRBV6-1	CASGGWEKLFF
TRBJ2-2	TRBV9	CASSDHGADGELFF
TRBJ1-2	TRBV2	CASWGSGVYGYTF
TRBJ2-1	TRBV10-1	CASSEGGTSAYNEQFF
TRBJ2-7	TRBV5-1	CASSVAGGRYEQYF
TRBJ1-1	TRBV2	CASSLEGNTEAFF
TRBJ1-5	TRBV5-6	CASSSTGAGQPQHF
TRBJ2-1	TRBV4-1	CASSPGTSYNEQFF